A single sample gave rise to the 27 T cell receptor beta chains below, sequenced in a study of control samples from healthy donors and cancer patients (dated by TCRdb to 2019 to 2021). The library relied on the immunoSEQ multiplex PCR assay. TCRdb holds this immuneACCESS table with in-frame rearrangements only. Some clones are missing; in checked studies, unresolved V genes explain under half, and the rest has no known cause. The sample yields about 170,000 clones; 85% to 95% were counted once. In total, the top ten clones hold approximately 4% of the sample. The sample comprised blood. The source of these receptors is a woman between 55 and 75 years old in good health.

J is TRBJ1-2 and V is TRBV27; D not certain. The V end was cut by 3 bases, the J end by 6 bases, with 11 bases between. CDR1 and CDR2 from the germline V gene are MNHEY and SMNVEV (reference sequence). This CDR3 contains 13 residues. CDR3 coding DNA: TGTGCCAGCAGTTTTTTAGGGCGGGATGGCTACACCTTC. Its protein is CASSFLGRDGYTF.

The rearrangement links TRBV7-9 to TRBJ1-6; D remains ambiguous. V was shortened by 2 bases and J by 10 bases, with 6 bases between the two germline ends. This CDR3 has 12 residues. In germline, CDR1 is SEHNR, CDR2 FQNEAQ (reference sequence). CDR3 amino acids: CASSLNGSPLHF. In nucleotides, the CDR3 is TGTGCCAGCAGCTTAAATGGGTCACCCCTCCACTTT.

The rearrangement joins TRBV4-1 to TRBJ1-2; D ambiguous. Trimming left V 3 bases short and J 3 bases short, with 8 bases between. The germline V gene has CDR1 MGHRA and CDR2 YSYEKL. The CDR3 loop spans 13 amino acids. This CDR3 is CASSQGSDYGYTF. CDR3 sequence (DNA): TGCGCCAGCAGCCAGGGATCGGACTATGGCTACACCTTC.

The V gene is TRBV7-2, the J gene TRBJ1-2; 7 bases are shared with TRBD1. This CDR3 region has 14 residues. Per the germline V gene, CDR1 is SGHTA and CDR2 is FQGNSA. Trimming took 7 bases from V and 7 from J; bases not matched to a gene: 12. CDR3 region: CASTNPRDRVGYTF. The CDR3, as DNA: TGTGCCAGCACCAACCCTCGAGACAGGGTTGGCTACACCTTC. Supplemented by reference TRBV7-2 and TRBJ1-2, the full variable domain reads GAGVSQSPSNKVTEKGKDVELRCDPISGHTALYWYRQSLGQGLEFLIYFQGNSAPDKSGLPSDRFSAERTGGSVSTLTIQRTQQEDSAVYLCASTNPRDRVGYTFGSGTRLTVV.

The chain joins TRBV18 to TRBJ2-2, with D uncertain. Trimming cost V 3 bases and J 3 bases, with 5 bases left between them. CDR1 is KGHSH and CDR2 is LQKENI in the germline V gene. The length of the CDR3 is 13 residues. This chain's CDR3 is CASSPSYTGELFF. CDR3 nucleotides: TGTGCCAGCTCACCCTCGTACACCGGGGAGCTGTTTTTT.

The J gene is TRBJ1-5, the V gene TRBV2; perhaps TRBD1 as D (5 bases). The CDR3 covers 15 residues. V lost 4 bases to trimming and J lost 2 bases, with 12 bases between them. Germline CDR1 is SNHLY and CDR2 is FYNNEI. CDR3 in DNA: TGTGCCAGCAGTGTACAGGAAGGAGGCAATCAGCCCCAGCATTTT. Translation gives CASSVQEGGNQPQHF.

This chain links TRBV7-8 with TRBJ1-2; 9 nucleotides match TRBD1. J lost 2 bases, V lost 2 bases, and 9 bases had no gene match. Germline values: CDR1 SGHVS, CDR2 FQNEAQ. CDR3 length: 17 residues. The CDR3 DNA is TGTGCCAGCAGCTTAACGTCTGGACAGGGGAACAACTATGGCTACACCTTC. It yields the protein CASSLTSGQGNNYGYTF. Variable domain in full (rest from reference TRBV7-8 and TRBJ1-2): GAGVSQSPRYKVAKRGQDVALRCDPISGHVSLFWYQQALGQGPEFLTYFQNEAQLDKSGLPSDRFFAERPEGSVSTLKIQRTQQEDSAVYLCASSLTSGQGNNYGYTFGSGTRLTVV.

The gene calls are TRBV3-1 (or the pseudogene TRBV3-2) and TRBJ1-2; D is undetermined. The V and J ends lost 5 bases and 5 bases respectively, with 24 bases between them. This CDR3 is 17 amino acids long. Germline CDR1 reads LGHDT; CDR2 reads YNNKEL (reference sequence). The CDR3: CASSYRGPYQDPYGYTF. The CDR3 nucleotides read TGTGCCAGCAGCTACCGGGGTCCCTATCAAGATCCTTATGGCTACACCTTC.

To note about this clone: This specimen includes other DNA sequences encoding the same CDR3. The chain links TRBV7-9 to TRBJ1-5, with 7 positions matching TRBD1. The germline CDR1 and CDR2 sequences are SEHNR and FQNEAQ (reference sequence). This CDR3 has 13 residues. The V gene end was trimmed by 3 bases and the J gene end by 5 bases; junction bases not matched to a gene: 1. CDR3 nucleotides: TGTGCCAGCAGCTTCACAGGGGATCAGCCCCAGCATTTT. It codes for CASSFTGDQPQHF.

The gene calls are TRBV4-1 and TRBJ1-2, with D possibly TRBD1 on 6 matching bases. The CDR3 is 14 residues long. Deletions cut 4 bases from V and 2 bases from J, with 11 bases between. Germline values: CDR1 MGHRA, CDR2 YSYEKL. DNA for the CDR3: TGCGCCAGCAGCCCCCCAAGGGGGAACTATGGCTACACCTTC. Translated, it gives CASSPPRGNYGYTF.

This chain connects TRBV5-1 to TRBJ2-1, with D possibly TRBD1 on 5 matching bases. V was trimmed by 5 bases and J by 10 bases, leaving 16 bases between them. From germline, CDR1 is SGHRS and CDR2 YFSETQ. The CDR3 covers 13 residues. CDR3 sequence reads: CASRVEEGEEQFF. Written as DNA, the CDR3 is TGCGCCAGCAGGGTGGAAGAAGGGGAAGAGCAGTTCTTC.

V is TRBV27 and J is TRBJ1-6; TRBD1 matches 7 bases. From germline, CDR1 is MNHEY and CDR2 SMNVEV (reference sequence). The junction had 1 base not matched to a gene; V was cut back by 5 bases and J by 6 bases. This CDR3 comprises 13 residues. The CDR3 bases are TGTGCCAGCAGTCGGGACAGTAATTCACCCCTCCACTTT. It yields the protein CASSRDSNSPLHF.

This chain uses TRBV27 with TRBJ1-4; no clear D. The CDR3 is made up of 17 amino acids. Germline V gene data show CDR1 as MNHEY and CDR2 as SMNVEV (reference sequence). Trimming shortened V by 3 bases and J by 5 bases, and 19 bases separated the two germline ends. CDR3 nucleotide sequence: TGTGCCAGCAGTTTGGGCAGGCGGAAACCCGGGAATGAAAAACTGTTTTTT. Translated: CASSLGRRKPGNEKLFF.

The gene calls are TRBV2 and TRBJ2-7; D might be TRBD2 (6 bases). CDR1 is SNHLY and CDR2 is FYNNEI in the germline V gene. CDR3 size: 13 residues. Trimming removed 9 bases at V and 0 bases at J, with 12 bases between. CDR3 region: CASVADPSYEQYF. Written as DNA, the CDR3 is TGTGCCAGTGTAGCGGACCCCTCCTACGAGCAGTACTTC.

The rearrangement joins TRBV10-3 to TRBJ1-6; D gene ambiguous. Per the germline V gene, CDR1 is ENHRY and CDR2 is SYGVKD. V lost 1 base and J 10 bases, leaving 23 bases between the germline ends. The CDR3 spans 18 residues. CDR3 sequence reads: CAISEFGQNSNNRSPLHF. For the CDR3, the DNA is TGTGCCATCAGTGAGTTTGGCCAGAATAGCAATAATCGCTCACCCCTCCACTTT.

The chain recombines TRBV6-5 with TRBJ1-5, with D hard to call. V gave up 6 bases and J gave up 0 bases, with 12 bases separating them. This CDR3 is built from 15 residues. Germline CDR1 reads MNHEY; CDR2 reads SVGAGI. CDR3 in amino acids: CASRYERYSNQPQHF. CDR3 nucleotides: TGTGCCAGCAGATACGAGAGATATAGCAATCAGCCCCAGCATTTT.

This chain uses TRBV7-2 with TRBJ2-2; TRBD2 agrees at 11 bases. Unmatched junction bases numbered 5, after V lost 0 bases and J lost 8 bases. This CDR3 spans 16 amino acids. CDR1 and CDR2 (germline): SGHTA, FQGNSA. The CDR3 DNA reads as TGTGCCAGCAGCTTAGCCGGACTAGCGGGTTTTGGGGAGCTGTTTTTT. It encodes CASSLAGLAGFGELFF. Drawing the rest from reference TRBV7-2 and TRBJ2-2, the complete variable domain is GAGVSQSPSNKVTEKGKDVELRCDPISGHTALYWYRQSLGQGLEFLIYFQGNSAPDKSGLPSDRFSAERTGGSVSTLTIQRTQQEDSAVYLCASSLAGLAGFGELFFGEGSRLTVL.

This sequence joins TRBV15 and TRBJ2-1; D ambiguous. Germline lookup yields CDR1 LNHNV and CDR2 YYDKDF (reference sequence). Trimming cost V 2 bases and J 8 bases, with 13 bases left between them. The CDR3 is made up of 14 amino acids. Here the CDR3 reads CATSRRASDDEQFF. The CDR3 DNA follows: TGTGCCACCAGCAGACGGGCCTCCGACGATGAGCAGTTCTTC.

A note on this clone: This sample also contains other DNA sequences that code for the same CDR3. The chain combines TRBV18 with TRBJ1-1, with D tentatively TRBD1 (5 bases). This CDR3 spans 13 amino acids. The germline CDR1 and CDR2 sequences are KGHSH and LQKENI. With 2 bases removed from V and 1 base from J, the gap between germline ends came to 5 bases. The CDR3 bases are TGTGCCAGCTCACCAGGGGGGAACACTGAAGCTTTCTTT. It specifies CASSPGGNTEAFF.

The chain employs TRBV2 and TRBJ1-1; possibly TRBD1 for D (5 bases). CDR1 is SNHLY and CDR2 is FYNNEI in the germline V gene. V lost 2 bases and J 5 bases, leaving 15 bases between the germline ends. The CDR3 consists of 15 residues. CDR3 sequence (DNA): TGTGCCAGCAGTGAACGGGGCAGGACGGGGACTGAAGCTTTCTTT. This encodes CASSERGRTGTEAFF.

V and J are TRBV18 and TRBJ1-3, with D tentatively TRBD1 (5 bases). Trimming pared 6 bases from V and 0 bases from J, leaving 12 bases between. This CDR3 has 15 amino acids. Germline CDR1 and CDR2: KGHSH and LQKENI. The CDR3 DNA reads TGTGCCAGCTCGGGTCGGGGGAACTCTGGAAACACCATATATTTT. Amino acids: CASSGRGNSGNTIYF.

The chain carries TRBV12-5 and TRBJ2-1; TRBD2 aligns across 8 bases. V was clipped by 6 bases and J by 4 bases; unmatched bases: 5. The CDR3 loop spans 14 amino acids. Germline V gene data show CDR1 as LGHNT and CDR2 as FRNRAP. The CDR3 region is CASGPGLVYNEQFF. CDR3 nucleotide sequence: TGTGCTAGTGGCCCGGGACTAGTGTACAATGAGCAGTTCTTC.

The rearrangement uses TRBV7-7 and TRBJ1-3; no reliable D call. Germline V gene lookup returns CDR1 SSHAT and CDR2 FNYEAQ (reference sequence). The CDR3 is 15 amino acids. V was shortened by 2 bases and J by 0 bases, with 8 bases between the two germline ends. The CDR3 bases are TGTGCCAGCAGCTTATCGGCAAACTCTGGAAACACCATATATTTT. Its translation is CASSLSANSGNTIYF.

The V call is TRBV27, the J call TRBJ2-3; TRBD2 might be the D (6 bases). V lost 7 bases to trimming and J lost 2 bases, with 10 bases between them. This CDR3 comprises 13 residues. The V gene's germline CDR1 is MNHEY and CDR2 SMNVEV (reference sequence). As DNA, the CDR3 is TGTGCCAGCAAGACTAGTCTCACAGATACGCAGTATTTT. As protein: CASKTSLTDTQYF.

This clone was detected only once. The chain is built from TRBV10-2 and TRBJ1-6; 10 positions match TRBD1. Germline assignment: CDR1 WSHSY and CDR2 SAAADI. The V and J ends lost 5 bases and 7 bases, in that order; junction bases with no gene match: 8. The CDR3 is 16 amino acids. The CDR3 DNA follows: TGCGCCAGCAGTTCGGACAGGGGGTACCACAATTCACCCCTCCACTTT. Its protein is CASSSDRGYHNSPLHF.

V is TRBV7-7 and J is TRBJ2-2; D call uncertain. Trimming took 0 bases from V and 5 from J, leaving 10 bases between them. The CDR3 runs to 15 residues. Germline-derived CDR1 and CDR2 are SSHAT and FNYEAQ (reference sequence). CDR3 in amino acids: CASSLATKPTGELFF. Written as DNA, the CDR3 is TGTGCCAGCAGCTTAGCGACAAAACCTACCGGGGAGCTGTTTTTT.

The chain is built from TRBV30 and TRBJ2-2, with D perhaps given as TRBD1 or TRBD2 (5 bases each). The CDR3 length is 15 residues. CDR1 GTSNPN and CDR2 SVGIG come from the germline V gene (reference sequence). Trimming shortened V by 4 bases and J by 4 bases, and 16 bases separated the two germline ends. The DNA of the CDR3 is TGTGCCTGGATCCCTGGGGGACCGGGCACCGGGGAGCTGTTTTTT. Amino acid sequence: CAWIPGGPGTGELFF. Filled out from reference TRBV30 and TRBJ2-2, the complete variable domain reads SQTIHQWPATLVQPVGSPLSLECTVEGTSNPNLYWYRQAAGRGLQLLFYSVGIGQISSEVPQNLSASRPQDRQFILSSKKLLLSDSGFYLCAWIPGGPGTGELFFGEGSRLTVL.